A selection of T cell receptor beta chains follows, all from one sample in a study of tumor T cells in aggressive B-cell lymphoma. Sequenced by immunoSEQ multiplex PCR; TCRdb stores in-frame clones only, minus some. The sample contains around 1,100 clones, 95% to 98% of which appear only once. The sample was tumor tissue. These receptors were collected from an adult with diffuse large B cell lymphoma. Both conserved end residues are part of each CDR3. Fields, in order: clone size, D gene, J gene, V gene, CDR3 protein, CDR3 DNA. The D gene is left open where the match is weak. Size is stated for part of the rows, as once, few or many counts, or as a class when the clone is expanded.

>NA|TRBD1|TRBJ2-7|TRBV7-9
CASSLIGGGEQYF
TGTGCCAGCAGCTTGATAGGGGGCGGCGAGCAGTACTTC
>NA|NA|TRBJ2-3|TRBV7-3
CASSLSQGFGDTQYF
TGTGCCAGCAGCTTAAGCCAGGGTTTCGGAGATACGCAGTATTTT
>once|NA|TRBJ2-2|TRBV2
CASSGTLNIGELFF
TGTGCCAGTTCCGGGACACTTAACATCGGGGAGCTGTTTTTT
>NA|TRBD1|TRBJ1-1|TRBV30
CAWSVRDSTEAFF
TGTGCCTGGAGTGTACGGGACAGCACTGAAGCTTTCTTT
>NA|TRBD1|TRBJ1-4|TRBV7-9
CASSPQGTATEKLFF
TGTGCCAGCAGCCCACAGGGGACAGCAACTGAAAAACTGTTTTTT
>NA|NA|TRBJ1-2|TRBV19
CASRSEDRFYGYTF
TGTGCCAGTCGCTCAGAGGACAGATTCTATGGCTACACCTTC
>NA|NA|TRBJ2-7|TRBV7-6
CVSSLVAGDNYEQYF
TGTGTCAGCAGCTTAGTGGCAGGGGACAATTACGAGCAGTACTTC
>once|NA|TRBJ1-1|TRBV7-2
CASSLNRDANTEAFF
TGTGCCAGCAGCCTAAACAGGGATGCGAACACTGAAGCTTTCTTT
>once|NA|TRBJ1-2|TRBV7-9
CASSLVGRADYGYTF
TGTGCCAGCAGCTTAGTTGGCAGGGCTGACTATGGCTACACCTTC
>NA|NA|TRBJ1-1|TRBV6-5
CASTRTGLRDTEAFF
TGTGCCAGCACCAGGACGGGATTGAGGGACACTGAAGCTTTCTTT
>NA|TRBD2|TRBJ2-7|TRBV5-1
CASSAGGKLPYEQYF
TGCGCCAGCAGCGCGGGGGGCAAGCTGCCCTACGAGCAGTACTTC
>NA|NA|TRBJ1-1|TRBV12-2
CASRLLRQGRTQHSEAFF
TGTGCAAGTCGCTTACTGCGACAGGGGCGGACGCAGCACAGTGAAGCTTTCTTT
>once|NA|TRBJ1-1|TRBV7-9
CASSLQGGYTEAFF
TGTGCCAGCAGCCTCCAGGGTGGGTACACTGAAGCTTTCTTT
>NA|TRBD2|TRBJ2-5|TRBV10-3
CATRGALAGPPQETQYF
TGTGCCACCAGAGGCGCCCTAGCGGGGCCTCCCCAAGAGACCCAGTACTTC
>NA|NA|TRBJ1-6|TRBV5-1
CASSLDSLNSPLHF
TGCGCCAGCAGCTTGGACAGTTTAAATTCACCCCTCCACTTT
>NA|NA|TRBJ2-3|TRBV19
CASRLTSFLGTDTQYF
TGTGCCAGTAGACTTACTAGTTTCTTGGGCACAGATACGCAGTATTTT
>NA|TRBD2|TRBJ2-3|TRBV28
CASSFFPSGGASTDTQYF
TGTGCCAGCAGTTTCTTCCCTAGCGGGGGGGCTAGCACAGATACGCAGTATTTT
>NA|NA|TRBJ1-5|TRBV7-9
CASSLGDTYQPQHF
TGTGCCAGCAGCTTGGGGGACACCTATCAGCCCCAGCATTTT
>NA|NA|TRBJ2-5|TRBV30
CAWGRWGNGETQYF
TGTGCCTGGGGGAGGTGGGGAAACGGAGAGACCCAGTACTTC
>NA|NA|TRBJ2-5|TRBV19
CASSKIEKGPQETQYF
TGTGCCAGTAGTAAAATTGAGAAGGGGCCTCAAGAGACCCAGTACTTC
>few|NA|TRBJ1-5|TRBV21-1
CASSRLLVHWHHQPQHF
TGTGCCAGCAGTCGCCTTCTAGTACATTGGCATCATCAGCCCCAGCATTTT
>NA|TRBD1|TRBJ1-1|TRBV5-1
CASSLGQGAEEAFF
TGCGCCAGCAGCTTGGGACAGGGGGCTGAAGAAGCTTTCTTT
>NA|NA|TRBJ2-7|TRBV11-3
CASSLDRGEQYF
TGTGCCAGCAGCTTAGATCGCGGCGAGCAGTACTTC
>NA|NA|TRBJ2-2|TRBV4-3
CASSQDSTATGELFF
TGCGCCAGCAGCCAAGATAGTACCGCCACCGGGGAGCTGTTTTTT
>NA|NA|TRBJ1-1|TRBV11-1
CASSLAGAHTEAFF
TGTGCCAGCAGCCTAGCAGGGGCGCATACTGAAGCTTTCTTT
>NA|TRBD2|TRBJ2-7|TRBV28
CASSFPGRAYEQYF
TGTGCCAGCAGTTTCCCGGGGAGGGCCTACGAGCAGTACTTC
>NA|NA|TRBJ1-6|TRBV18
CASSPGGPDNSPLHF
TGTGCCAGCTCACCGGGGGGGCCCGATAATTCACCCCTCCACTTT
>NA|TRBD2|TRBJ2-5|TRBV7-3
CASSTRGGPGETQYF
TGTGCCAGCAGCACCCGCGGGGGGCCGGGAGAGACCCAGTACTTC
>NA|NA|TRBJ2-1|TRBV10-1
CASSEGDEQFF
TGCGCCAGCAGTGAAGGGGATGAGCAGTTCTTC
>NA|TRBD2|TRBJ2-3|TRBV15
CATSAGGSTDTQYF
TGTGCCACCAGCGCGGGGGGGAGCACAGATACGCAGTATTTT
>NA|NA|TRBJ2-2|TRBV9
CASSVFSGELFF
TGTGCCAGCAGCGTTTTCTCCGGGGAGCTGTTTTTT
>NA|NA|TRBJ2-7|TRBV2
CASSDSAGRRYEQYF
TGTGCCAGCAGTGACTCCGCGGGGAGGAGGTACGAGCAGTACTTC
>NA|NA|TRBJ1-1|TRBV5-6
CASSWTANTEAFF
TGTGCCAGCAGCTGGACAGCGAACACTGAAGCTTTCTTT
>few|TRBD2|TRBJ2-7|TRBV7-6
CASSLGGATYEQYF
TGTGCCAGCAGCTTGGGAGGGGCAACCTACGAGCAGTACTTC